Listed below are T cell receptor beta chains from one sample, sequenced in a study of OX40 agonist ivuxolimab in advanced cancers. The protocol was immunoSEQ multiplex PCR, while the TCRdb copy is restricted to in-frame clones and leaves out a portion. This table has some 73,000 clones, about 87% appearing once. This sample comprised CD4+ or CD8+ T cells sorted from blood, obtained in a trial of the OX40 agonist ivuxolimab. The receptors here all came from an adult with an advanced solid tumor such as melanoma, head and neck, liver or kidney cancer. Both conserved end residues are part of each CDR3. The D gene is left open where the match is weak. The listing skips clone size in some rows; elsewhere it reads once, few, many or a size class.

abundance | j_gene | v_gene | d_gene | CDR3aa | CDR3nt
. | TRBJ2-2 | TRBV5-1 | TRBD2 | CASSSPRLAGGKVGTGELFF | TGCGCCAGCAGCTCACCCCGACTAGCGGGAGGGAAGGTGGGCACCGGGGAGCTGTTTTTT
. | TRBJ1-5 | TRBV2 | . | CASTERVNQPQHF | TGTGCCAGCACCGAACGGGTTAATCAGCCCCAGCATTTT
. | TRBJ1-1 | TRBV29-1 | TRBD1 | CSVRQGADTEAFF | TGCAGCGTGAGACAGGGGGCGGACACTGAAGCTTTCTTT
. | TRBJ2-1 | TRBV6-1 | . | CASSAMGGYNEQFF | TGTGCCAGCAGTGCCATGGGGGGTTACAATGAGCAGTTCTTC
. | TRBJ2-5 | TRBV12-2 | . | CASRSPWIGAGSRRQQETQYF | TGTGCAAGTCGCTCCCCGTGGATTGGGGCAGGGTCGAGGCGACAACAAGAGACCCAGTACTTC
once | TRBJ1-1 | TRBV5-1 | TRBD1 | CASSWVQGGTEAFF | TGCGCCAGCAGCTGGGTCCAGGGGGGCACTGAAGCTTTCTTT
. | TRBJ2-6 | TRBV9 | . | CASEWPGANVLTF | TGTGCCAGCGAATGGCCTGGGGCCAACGTCCTGACTTTC
. | TRBJ2-7 | TRBV5-6 | TRBD2 | CASSLGVAGKIYEQYF | TGTGCCAGCAGCTTGGGGGTAGCGGGTAAAATCTACGAGCAGTACTTC
. | TRBJ2-1 | TRBV5-1 | TRBD2 | CASSQTSGGNNEQFF | TGCGCCAGCAGCCAGACTAGCGGGGGTAACAATGAGCAGTTCTTC
. | TRBJ2-7 | TRBV7-8 | TRBD2 | CASSLVGGRSEQYF | TGTGCCAGCAGCTTAGTGGGCGGGAGATCCGAGCAGTACTTC
few | TRBJ1-3 | TRBV6-5 | . | CASSQGSTGNTIYF | TGTGCCAGCAGCCAGGGGAGTACTGGAAACACCATATATTTT
. | TRBJ1-4 | TRBV30 | . | CAWSPRGSATNEKLFF | TGTGCCTGGAGCCCACGGGGGTCTGCAACTAATGAAAAACTGTTTTTT
. | TRBJ2-1 | TRBV14 | TRBD2 | CASSLSSGRWNEQFF | TGTGCCAGCAGCCTCTCTAGCGGGAGATGGAATGAGCAGTTCTTC
. | TRBJ2-4 | TRBV19 | . | CASSIALRDIQYF | TGTGCCAGTAGTATTGCGCTTAGGGACATTCAGTACTTC
. | TRBJ2-4 | TRBV28 | . | CASSSFQLAKNIQYF | TGTGCCAGCAGTTCCTTCCAGCTAGCCAAAAACATTCAGTACTTC
. | TRBJ2-3 | TRBV7-3 | . | CASARAPTDTQYF | TGTGCCTCCGCCCGGGCCCCCACAGATACGCAGTATTTT
few | TRBJ2-2 | TRBV7-3 | . | CASSLRMGGELFF | TGTGCCAGCAGCTTACGGATGGGCGGGGAGCTGTTTTTT
. | TRBJ2-4 | TRBV5-1 | TRBD1 | CASSRGQGFNKNIQYF | TGCGCCAGCAGCAGGGGACAGGGTTTTAACAAAAACATTCAGTACTTC
. | TRBJ1-2 | TRBV2 | . | CASSTGTDNYGYTF | TGTGCCAGCAGTACCGGGACGGACAACTATGGCTACACCTTC
. | TRBJ2-7 | TRBV11-2 | TRBD2 | CASSLGLGTSGSHEQYF | TGTGCCAGCAGCTTAGGGCTTGGGACTAGCGGGAGCCACGAGCAGTACTTC
. | TRBJ1-2 | TRBV10-2 | . | CASSDYLWQSNYGYTF | TGCGCCAGCAGTGATTACTTATGGCAGTCGAACTATGGCTACACCTTC
. | TRBJ1-1 | TRBV29-1 | . | CSAKRGLNTEAFF | TGCAGCGCAAAGCGGGGGCTGAACACTGAAGCTTTCTTT
once | TRBJ2-5 | TRBV27 | TRBD2 | CASSFREGTQYF | TGTGCCAGCAGTTTCAGGGAGGGGACCCAGTACTTC
. | TRBJ2-5 | TRBV30 | . | CAWSVGEKTETQYF | TGTGCCTGGAGTGTGGGAGAGAAGACGGAGACCCAGTACTTC
. | TRBJ2-1 | TRBV2 | . | CASTLSLGNEQFF | TGTGCCAGCACCCTAAGTTTAGGCAATGAGCAGTTCTTC
. | TRBJ1-5 | TRBV28 | . | CASRTGTNQPQHF | TGTGCCAGCAGAACAGGAACCAATCAGCCCCAGCATTTT
. | TRBJ1-5 | TRBV7-2 | TRBD1 | CASSLRGGDQPQHF | TGTGCCAGCAGCTTAAGAGGGGGCGATCAGCCCCAGCATTTT
. | TRBJ1-5 | TRBV6-1 | . | CASNRGNQPQHF | TGTGCCAGCAACCGGGGCAATCAGCCCCAGCATTTT
once | TRBJ2-1 | TRBV11-3 | TRBD2 | CASSTRLAGRPYNEQFF | TGTGCCAGCAGCACCCGACTAGCGGGCAGGCCTTACAATGAGCAGTTCTTC
. | TRBJ1-1 | TRBV6-1 | . | CASSGTVNTEAFF | TGTGCCAGCAGTGGGACAGTGAACACTGAAGCTTTCTTT
. | TRBJ1-4 | TRBV19 | . | CASSMLGANEKLFF | TGTGCCAGTAGTATGCTGGGGGCAAATGAAAAACTGTTTTTT